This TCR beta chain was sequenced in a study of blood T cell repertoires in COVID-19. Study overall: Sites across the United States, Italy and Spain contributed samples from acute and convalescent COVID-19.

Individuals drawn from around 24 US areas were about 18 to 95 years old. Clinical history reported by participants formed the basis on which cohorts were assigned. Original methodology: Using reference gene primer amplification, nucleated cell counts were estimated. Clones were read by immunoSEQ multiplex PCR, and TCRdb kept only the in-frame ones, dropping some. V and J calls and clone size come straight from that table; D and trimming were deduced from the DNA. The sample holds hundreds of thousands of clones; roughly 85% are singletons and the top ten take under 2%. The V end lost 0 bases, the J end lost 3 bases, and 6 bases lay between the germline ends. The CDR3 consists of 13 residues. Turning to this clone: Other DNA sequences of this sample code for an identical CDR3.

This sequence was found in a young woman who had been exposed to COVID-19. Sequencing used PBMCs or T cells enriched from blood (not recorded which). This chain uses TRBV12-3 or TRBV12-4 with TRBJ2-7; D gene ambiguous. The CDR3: CASSLASGYEQYF. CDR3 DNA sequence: TGTGCCAGCAGTTTAGCGTCAGGCTACGAGCAGTACTTC.